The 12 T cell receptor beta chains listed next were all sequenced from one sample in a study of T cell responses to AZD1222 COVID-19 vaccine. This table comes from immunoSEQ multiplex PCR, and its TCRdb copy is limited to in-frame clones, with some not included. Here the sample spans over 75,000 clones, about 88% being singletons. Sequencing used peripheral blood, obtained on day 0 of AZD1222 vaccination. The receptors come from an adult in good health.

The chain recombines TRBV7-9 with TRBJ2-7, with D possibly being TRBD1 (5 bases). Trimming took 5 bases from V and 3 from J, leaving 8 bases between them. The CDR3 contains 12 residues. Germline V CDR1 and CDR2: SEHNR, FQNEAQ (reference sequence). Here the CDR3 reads CASSLTDYEQYF. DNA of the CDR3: TGTGCCAGCAGCCTGACAGACTACGAGCAGTACTTC. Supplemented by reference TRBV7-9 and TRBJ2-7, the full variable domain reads DTGVSQNPRHKITKRGQNVTFRCDPISEHNRLYWYRQTLGQGPEFLTYFQNEAQLEKSRLLSDRFSAERPKGSFSTLEIQRTEQGDSAMYLCASSLTDYEQYFGPGTRLTVT.

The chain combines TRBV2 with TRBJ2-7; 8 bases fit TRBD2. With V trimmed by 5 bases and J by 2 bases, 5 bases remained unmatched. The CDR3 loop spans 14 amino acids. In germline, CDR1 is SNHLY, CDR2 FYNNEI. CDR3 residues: CASSSGRPPYEQYF. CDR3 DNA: TGTGCCAGCAGTAGCGGGAGACCTCCCTACGAGCAGTACTTC.

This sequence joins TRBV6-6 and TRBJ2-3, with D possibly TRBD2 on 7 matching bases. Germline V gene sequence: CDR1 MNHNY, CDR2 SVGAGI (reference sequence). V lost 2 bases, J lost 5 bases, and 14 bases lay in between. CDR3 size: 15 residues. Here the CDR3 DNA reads TGTGCCAGCAGTTACCGCGGAGGGGGGGGAGATACGCAGTATTTT. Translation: CASSYRGGGGDTQYF.

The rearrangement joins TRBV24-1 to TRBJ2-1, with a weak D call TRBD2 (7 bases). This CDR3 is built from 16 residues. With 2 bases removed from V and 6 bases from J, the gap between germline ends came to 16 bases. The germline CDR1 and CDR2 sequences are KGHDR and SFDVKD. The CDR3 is CATSDSGGRSSNEQFF. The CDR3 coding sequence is TGTGCCACCAGTGATTCCGGGGGGCGTTCGTCCAATGAGCAGTTCTTC.

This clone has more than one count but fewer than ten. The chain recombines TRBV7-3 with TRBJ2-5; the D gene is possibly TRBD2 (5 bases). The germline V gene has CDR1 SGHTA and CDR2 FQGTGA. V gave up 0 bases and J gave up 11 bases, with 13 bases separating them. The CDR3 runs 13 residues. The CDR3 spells CASSLTGEYRQYF. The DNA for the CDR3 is TGTGCCAGCAGCTTAACCGGGGAATATCGGCAGTACTTC.

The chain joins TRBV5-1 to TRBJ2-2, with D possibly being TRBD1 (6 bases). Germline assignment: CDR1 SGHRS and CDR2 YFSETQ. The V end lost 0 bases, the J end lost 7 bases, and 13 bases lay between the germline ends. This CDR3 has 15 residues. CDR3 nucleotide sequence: TGCGCCAGCAGCTTGGCACAGGGAAGGAGCGGGGAGCTGTTTTTT. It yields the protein CASSLAQGRSGELFF. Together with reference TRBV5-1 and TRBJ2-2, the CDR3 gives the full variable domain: KAGVTQTPRYLIKTRGQQVTLSCSPISGHRSVSWYQQTPGQGLQFLFEYFSETQRNKGNFPGRFSGRQFSNSRSEMNVSTLELGDSALYLCASSLAQGRSGELFFGEGSRLTVL.

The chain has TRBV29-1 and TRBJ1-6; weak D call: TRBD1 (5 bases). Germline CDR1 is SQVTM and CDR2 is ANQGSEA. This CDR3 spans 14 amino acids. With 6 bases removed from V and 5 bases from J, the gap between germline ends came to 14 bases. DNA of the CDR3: TGCAGCGTACGGGACGGTCAAAATAATTCACCCCTCCACTTT. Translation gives CSVRDGQNNSPLHF. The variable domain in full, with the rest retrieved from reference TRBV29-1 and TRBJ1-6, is SAVISQKPSRDICQRGTSLTIQCQVDSQVTMMFWYRQQPGQSLTLIATANQGSEATYESGFVIDKFPISRPNLTFSTLTVSNMSPEDSSIYLCSVRDGQNNSPLHFGNGTRLTVT.

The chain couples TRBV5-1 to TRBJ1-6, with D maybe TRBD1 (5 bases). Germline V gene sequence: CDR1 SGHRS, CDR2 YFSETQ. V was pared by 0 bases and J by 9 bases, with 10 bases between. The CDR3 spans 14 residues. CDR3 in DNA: TGCGCCAGCAGCTTGGTTGGGGGTAGTTCACCCCTCCACTTT. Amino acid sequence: CASSLVGGSSPLHF.

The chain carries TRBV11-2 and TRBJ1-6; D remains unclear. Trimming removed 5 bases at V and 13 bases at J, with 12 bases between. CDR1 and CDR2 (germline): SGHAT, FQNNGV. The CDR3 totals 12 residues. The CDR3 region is CASSGEAGPLHF. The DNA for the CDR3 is TGTGCCAGCAGCGGAGAAGCCGGGCCCCTCCACTTT.

The CDR3 loop is CASSRQRGNEKLFF. The CDR3 bases are TGTGCCAGCAGTAGACAGCGGGGGAATGAAAAACTGTTTTTT. J is TRBJ1-4 and V is TRBV6-5; TRBD1 might be the D (5 bases). The germline CDR1 and CDR2 sequences are MNHEY and SVGAGI. The CDR3 is made up of 14 amino acids. Deletions cut 5 bases from V and 5 bases from J, with 12 bases between.

CDR3 DNA: TGTGCCAGCACCATCCTTGGGGCTCCCCAGCATTTT. It specifies CASTILGAPQHF. The rearrangement joins TRBV2 to TRBJ1-5; D is perhaps TRBD1 (5 bases). Trimming took off 7 bases at V and 10 bases at J, with 14 bases between the two ends. The CDR3 runs 12 residues. Germline V gives CDR1 SNHLY, CDR2 FYNNEI.

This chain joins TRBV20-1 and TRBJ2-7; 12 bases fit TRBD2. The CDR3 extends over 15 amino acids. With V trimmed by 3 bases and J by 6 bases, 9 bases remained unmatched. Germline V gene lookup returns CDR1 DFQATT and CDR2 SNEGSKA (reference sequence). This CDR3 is CSASDPGLAGFEQYF. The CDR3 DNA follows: TGCAGTGCTAGTGATCCCGGACTAGCGGGATTCGAGCAGTACTTC.